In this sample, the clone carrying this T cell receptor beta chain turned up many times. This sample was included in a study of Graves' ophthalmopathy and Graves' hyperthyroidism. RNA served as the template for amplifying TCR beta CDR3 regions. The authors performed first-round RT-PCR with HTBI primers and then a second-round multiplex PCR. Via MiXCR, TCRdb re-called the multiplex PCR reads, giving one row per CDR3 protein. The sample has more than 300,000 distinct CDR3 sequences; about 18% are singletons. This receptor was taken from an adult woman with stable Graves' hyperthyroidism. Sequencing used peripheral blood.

CDR3 nucleotides: TGCGCCAGCAGCCCTACTACCAACCTCTATGGCTACACCTTC. It specifies CASSPTTNLYGYTF. The gene calls are TRBV5-1 and TRBJ1-2; D gene uncertain. The CDR3 is made up of 14 amino acids. Trimming cost V 4 bases and J 4 bases, with 14 bases left between them. CDR1 and CDR2 (germline): SGHRS, YFSETQ.